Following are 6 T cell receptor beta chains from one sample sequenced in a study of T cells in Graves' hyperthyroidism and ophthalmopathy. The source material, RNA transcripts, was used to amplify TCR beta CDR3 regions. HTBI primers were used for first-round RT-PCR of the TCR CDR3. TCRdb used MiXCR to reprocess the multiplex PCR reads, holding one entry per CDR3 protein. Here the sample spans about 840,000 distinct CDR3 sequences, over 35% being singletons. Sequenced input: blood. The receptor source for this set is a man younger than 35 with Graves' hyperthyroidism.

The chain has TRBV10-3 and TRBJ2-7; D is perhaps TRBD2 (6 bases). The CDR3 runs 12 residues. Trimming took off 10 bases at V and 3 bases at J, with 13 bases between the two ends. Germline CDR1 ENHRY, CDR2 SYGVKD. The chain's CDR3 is CATGRRDYEQYF. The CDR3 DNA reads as TGTGCCACCGGTAGGAGGGACTACGAGCAGTACTTC.

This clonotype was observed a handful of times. The CDR3 DNA reads as TGTGCCAGCAGCGTCGGGGGAGGAATCCAAGAGACCCAGTACTTC. It specifies CASSVGGGIQETQYF. The chain joins TRBV9 to TRBJ2-5, with D tentatively TRBD2 (6 bases). The CDR3 has 15 amino acids. Germline V gene data show CDR1 as SGDLS and CDR2 as YYNGEE. Trimming removed 2 bases at V and 1 base at J, with 12 bases between.

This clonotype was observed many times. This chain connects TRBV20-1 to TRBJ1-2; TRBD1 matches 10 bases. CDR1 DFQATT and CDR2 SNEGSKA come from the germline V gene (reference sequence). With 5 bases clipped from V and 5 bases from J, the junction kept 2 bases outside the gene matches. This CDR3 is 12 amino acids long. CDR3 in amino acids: CSAGGQGYGYTF. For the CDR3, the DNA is TGCAGTGCTGGGGGACAGGGGTATGGCTACACCTTC.

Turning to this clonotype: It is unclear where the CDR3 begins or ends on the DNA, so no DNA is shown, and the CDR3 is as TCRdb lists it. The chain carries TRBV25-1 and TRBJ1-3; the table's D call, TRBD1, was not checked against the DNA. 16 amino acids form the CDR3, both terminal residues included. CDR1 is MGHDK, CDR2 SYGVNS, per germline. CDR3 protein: CACSASRTGSGNTIYF.

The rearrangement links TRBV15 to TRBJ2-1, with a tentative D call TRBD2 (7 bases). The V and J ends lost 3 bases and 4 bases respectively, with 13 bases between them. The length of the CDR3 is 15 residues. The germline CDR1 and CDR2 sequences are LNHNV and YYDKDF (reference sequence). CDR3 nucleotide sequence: TGTGCCACCAGCAGGGGGGGGCAGGCTTACAATGAGCAGTTCTTC. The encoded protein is CATSRGGQAYNEQFF.

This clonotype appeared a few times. The CDR3 DNA reads TGCAGTGCGAGGGGGACTAGCGGGAGGGCCTGGGAGACCCAGTACTTC. The encoded protein is CSARGTSGRAWETQYF. J is TRBJ2-5 and V is TRBV20-1; 16 bases map to TRBD2. This CDR3 has 16 amino acids. Germline V gene data show CDR1 as DFQATT and CDR2 as SNEGSKA (reference sequence). The ends lost 6 bases at V and 5 bases at J; junction bases unmatched: 9.